The next 19 T cell receptor beta chains were all read from a single sample in a study of blood T cell repertoires in COVID-19. The repertoire was sequenced with immunoSEQ multiplex PCR; TCRdb's copy has only in-frame clones and lacks some. This table has 150,000 or so clones, around 80% appearing once. Sequencing was performed on PBMCs or T cells enriched from blood (not recorded which). These receptors were taken from a man in his fifties who had recovered from COVID-19.

The V gene is TRBV7-3, the J gene TRBJ1-6; 8 bases are a match to TRBD1. From germline, CDR1 is SGHTA and CDR2 FQGTGA. The CDR3 covers 15 residues. V trimming: 5 bases; J trimming: 9 bases; junction bases outside the gene matches: 9. The CDR3, as DNA: TGTGCCAGCAGCGCCAGACAGGGGCTGGGTTCACCCCTCCACTTT. Translation gives CASSARQGLGSPLHF.

The V gene is TRBV29-1, the J gene TRBJ2-5; 9 bases agree with TRBD2. Per the germline V gene, CDR1 is SQVTM and CDR2 is ANQGSEA. V was pared by 6 bases and J by 4 bases, with 12 bases of the junction left unmatched. CDR3 size: 15 residues. This CDR3 is CSVPQGSGRRETQYF. In DNA form, the CDR3 reads TGCAGCGTCCCCCAGGGAAGCGGGAGGAGAGAGACCCAGTACTTC.

The chain is built from TRBV11-1 and TRBJ1-1; maybe TRBD1 (6 bases). The germline V and J ends were trimmed by 4 bases and 4 bases, with 13 bases remaining between them. CDR3 size: 14 residues. Germline V gene sequence: CDR1 SGHAT, CDR2 FQDESV (reference sequence). The chain's CDR3 is CASSSRGGPTEAFF. Here the CDR3 DNA reads TGTGCCAGCAGCTCCCGAGGGGGACCCACTGAAGCTTTCTTT. Complete variable domain (other parts from reference TRBV11-1 and TRBJ1-1): EAEVAQSPRYKITEKSQAVAFWCDPISGHATLYWYRQILGQGPELLVQFQDESVVDDSQLPKDRFSAERLKGVDSTLKIQPAELGDSAMYLCASSSRGGPTEAFFGQGTRLTVV.

V and J are TRBV28 and TRBJ1-2; D is possibly TRBD1 (6 bases). The CDR3 sequence is 15 residues long. Germline CDR1 and CDR2: MDHEN and SYDVKM. V was clipped by 5 bases and J by 1 base, with 14 bases between them. Here the CDR3 reads CASSPGGLGNYGYTF. DNA for the CDR3: TGTGCCAGCAGTCCCGGGGGGCTGGGTAACTATGGCTACACCTTC.

This clone has a handful of counts. The J gene is TRBJ1-2, the V gene TRBV4-2; the D is unclear. The CDR3 is 16 residues long. CDR1 LGHNA and CDR2 YNFKEQ come from the germline V gene. Trimming left V 5 bases short and J 4 bases short, with 20 bases between. CDR3 in amino acids: CASSTLSSEAPYGYTF. The CDR3, as DNA: TGTGCCAGCAGCACACTTTCCTCGGAGGCCCCCTATGGCTACACCTTC.

This clone has only a few counts. V usage is TRBV5-6 and J usage is TRBJ2-7; 12 bases align to TRBD1. The trim removed 5 bases at V and 3 bases at J, leaving 15 bases unmatched. This CDR3 is built from 18 residues. Germline CDR1 SGHDT, CDR2 YYEEEE. CDR3 in amino acids: CASRRGTGGPGSYYEQYF. The CDR3 DNA reads TGTGCCAGCAGGAGGGGGACAGGGGGCCCCGGGAGCTACTACGAGCAGTACTTC.

The V call is TRBV29-1, the J call TRBJ2-1; tentatively, D is TRBD1 (5 bases). The CDR3 spans 12 residues. The V end lost 8 bases, the J end lost 7 bases, and 15 bases lay between the germline ends. Germline-derived CDR1 and CDR2 are SQVTM and ANQGSEA. The CDR3 protein is CSIRQSANEQFF. As DNA, the CDR3 is TGCAGCATTAGACAGAGCGCGAATGAGCAGTTCTTC.

The rearrangement joins TRBV4-2 to TRBJ2-2; D unresolved. V lost 3 bases, J lost 1 base, and 6 bases lay in between. The CDR3 extends over 14 amino acids. The germline CDR1 and CDR2 sequences are LGHNA and YNFKEQ. Here the CDR3 DNA reads TGTGCCAGCAGCCATCAGGAGAACACCGGGGAGCTGTTTTTT. Translated: CASSHQENTGELFF.

This sequence joins TRBV3-1 (or the pseudogene TRBV3-2) and TRBJ2-3; 13 bases line up with TRBD2. Germline assignment: CDR1 LGHDT and CDR2 YNNKEL (reference sequence). The CDR3 covers 16 residues. The V segment lost 4 bases and the J segment 4 bases; nucleotides outside the gene matches: 5. The CDR3 sequence: CASSPWTSGSPDTQYF. CDR3 DNA sequence: TGTGCCAGCAGCCCCTGGACTAGCGGGAGCCCAGATACGCAGTATTTT.

The J gene is TRBJ2-3, the V gene TRBV7-3; TRBD2 agrees at 7 bases. Germline-derived CDR1 and CDR2 are SGHTA and FQGTGA. The V segment lost 6 bases and the J segment 2 bases; nucleotides outside the gene matches: 5. There are 14 residues in the CDR3. CDR3 protein: CASSLGGNTDTQYF. Here the CDR3 DNA reads TGTGCCAGCAGTCTGGGGGGGAACACAGATACGCAGTATTTT.

J is TRBJ2-3 and V is TRBV19, with 11 bases lining up with TRBD2. CDR3 length equals 16 residues. Germline-derived CDR1 and CDR2 are LNHDA and SQIVND (reference sequence). Losses at the gene ends were 4 bases for V and 2 bases for J; bases not matched to a gene: 5. DNA for the CDR3: TGTGCCAGTAGTACCCAACTAGCGGGGGACACAGATACGCAGTATTTT. Translated, it gives CASSTQLAGDTDTQYF.

Only a few counts were recorded for this clone. The chain carries TRBV7-2 and TRBJ2-1, with 8 bases identical to TRBD2. CDR1 is SGHTA, CDR2 FQGNSA, per germline. The J segment lost 6 bases and the V segment lost 2 bases, leaving 3 bases of the junction unmatched. This CDR3 comprises 14 residues. The CDR3 DNA reads as TGTGCCAGCAGCTTAACGGGGGGGCGCAATGAGCAGTTCTTC. It is translated as CASSLTGGRNEQFF. Combining the CDR3 with reference TRBV7-2 and TRBJ2-1 gives the whole variable domain GAGVSQSPSNKVTEKGKDVELRCDPISGHTALYWYRQSLGQGLEFLIYFQGNSAPDKSGLPSDRFSAERTGGSVSTLTIQRTQQEDSAVYLCASSLTGGRNEQFFGPGTRLTVL.

This chain links TRBV7-2 with TRBJ2-5, with a tentative D call TRBD1 (5 bases). The CDR3 is made up of 13 amino acids. CDR1 is SGHTA, CDR2 FQGNSA, per germline. V dropped 7 bases and J dropped 5 bases, with 14 bases sitting between them. CDR3 in amino acids: CASTPRQTETQYF. The CDR3 DNA follows: TGTGCCAGCACCCCAAGACAGACGGAGACCCAGTACTTC.

This clone was recorded only once. The V and J genes are TRBV6-1 and TRBJ2-1; D may be TRBD2 (6 bases). Trimming left V 3 bases short and J 7 bases short, with 10 bases between. The germline V gene encodes CDR1 MNHNS and CDR2 SASEGT. The CDR3 has 13 residues. The CDR3 loop reads CASSEWGENEQFF. Here the CDR3 DNA reads TGTGCCAGCAGTGAGTGGGGGGAGAATGAGCAGTTCTTC.

The chain recombines TRBV15 with TRBJ2-7; D is possibly TRBD2 (6 bases). The ends were cut back, 1 base at V and 5 bases at J, with 18 bases in the middle. Germline V lookup: CDR1 LNHNV, CDR2 YYDKDF (reference sequence). The CDR3 totals 16 residues. The CDR3: CATSRVVGGIGHEQYF. CDR3 nucleotides: TGTGCCACCAGCAGAGTTGTCGGCGGGATCGGGCACGAGCAGTACTTC.

V is TRBV27 and J is TRBJ1-2; 8 bases align to TRBD1. Per the germline V gene, CDR1 is MNHEY and CDR2 is SMNVEV (reference sequence). CDR3 size: 14 residues. Germline trimming cut 6 bases from V and 8 bases from J; bases unmatched to any gene: 11. CDR3 in amino acids: CASRQPQTGAGYTF. The CDR3 DNA reads as TGTGCCAGCAGACAACCTCAGACAGGGGCGGGCTACACCTTC.

The V gene is TRBV6-6, the J gene TRBJ2-2; D might be TRBD1 (5 bases). The germline V gene has CDR1 MNHNY and CDR2 SVGAGI (reference sequence). The CDR3 spans 15 residues. The ends were cut back, 8 bases at V and 4 bases at J, with 17 bases in the middle. The CDR3 region is CASYLDTTSTGELFF. CDR3 in DNA: TGTGCCAGCTACCTGGACACCACGAGCACCGGGGAGCTGTTTTTT.

The J gene is TRBJ1-4, the V gene TRBV5-1; D remains ambiguous. CDR1 and CDR2 from the germline V gene are SGHRS and YFSETQ. The CDR3 is 14 amino acids. Trimming left V 4 bases short and J 8 bases short, with 15 bases between. The CDR3: CASSRGERGEKLFF. In DNA form, the CDR3 reads TGCGCCAGCAGCCGCGGGGAGAGAGGAGAAAAACTGTTTTTT.

The chain carries TRBV9 and TRBJ1-4, with D perhaps matching TRBD1 (5 bases). This CDR3 has 16 amino acids. With 1 base removed from V and 3 bases from J, the gap between germline ends came to 13 bases. Germline loops: CDR1 SGDLS, CDR2 YYNGEE. CDR3 sequence (DNA): TGTGCCAGCAGCGTAAATACAGGCGGCCCTAATGAAAAACTGTTTTTT. Its protein product is CASSVNTGGPNEKLFF.